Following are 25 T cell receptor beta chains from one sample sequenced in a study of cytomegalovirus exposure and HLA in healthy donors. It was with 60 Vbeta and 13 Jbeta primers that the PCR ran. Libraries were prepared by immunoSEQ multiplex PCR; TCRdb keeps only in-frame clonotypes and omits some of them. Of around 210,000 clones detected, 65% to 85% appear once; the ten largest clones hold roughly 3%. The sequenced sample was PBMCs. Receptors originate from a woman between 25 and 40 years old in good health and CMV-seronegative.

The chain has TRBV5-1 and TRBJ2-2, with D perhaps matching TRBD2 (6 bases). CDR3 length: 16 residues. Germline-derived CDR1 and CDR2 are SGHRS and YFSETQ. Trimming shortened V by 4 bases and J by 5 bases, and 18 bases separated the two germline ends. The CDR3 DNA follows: TGCGCCAGCAGCGCGTTTAGGAGGGTTAGTACCGGGGAGCTGTTTTTT. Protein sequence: CASSAFRRVSTGELFF.

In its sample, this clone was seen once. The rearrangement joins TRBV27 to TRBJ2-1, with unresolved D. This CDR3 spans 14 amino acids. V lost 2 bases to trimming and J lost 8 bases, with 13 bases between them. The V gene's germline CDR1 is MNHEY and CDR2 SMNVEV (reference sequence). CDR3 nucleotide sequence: TGTGCCAGCAGTTTAATGCTCTCGTCAGATGAGCAGTTCTTC. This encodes CASSLMLSSDEQFF.

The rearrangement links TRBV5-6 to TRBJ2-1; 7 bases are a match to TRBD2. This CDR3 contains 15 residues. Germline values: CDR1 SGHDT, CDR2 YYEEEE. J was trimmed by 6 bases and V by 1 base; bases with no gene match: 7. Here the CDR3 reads CASSLPSGAINEQFF. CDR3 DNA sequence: TGTGCCAGCAGCTTGCCTAGCGGCGCTATCAATGAGCAGTTCTTC.

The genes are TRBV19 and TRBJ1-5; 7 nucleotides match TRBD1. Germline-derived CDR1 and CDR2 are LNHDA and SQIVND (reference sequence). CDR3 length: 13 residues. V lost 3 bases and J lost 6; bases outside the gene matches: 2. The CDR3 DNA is TGTGCCAGTAGTATCGACAGGGTTCAGCCCCAGCATTTT. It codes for CASSIDRVQPQHF.

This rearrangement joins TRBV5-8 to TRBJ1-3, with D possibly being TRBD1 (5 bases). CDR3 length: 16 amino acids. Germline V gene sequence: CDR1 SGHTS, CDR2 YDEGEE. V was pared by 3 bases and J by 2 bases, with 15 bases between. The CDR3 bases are TGTGCCAGCAGCTCCCTCAAGACAGTGGCTGGAAACACCATATATTTT. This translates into CASSSLKTVAGNTIYF.

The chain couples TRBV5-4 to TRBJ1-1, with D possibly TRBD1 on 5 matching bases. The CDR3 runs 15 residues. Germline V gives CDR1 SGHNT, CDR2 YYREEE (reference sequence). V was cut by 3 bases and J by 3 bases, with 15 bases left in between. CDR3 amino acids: CASSSQGKAYTEAFF. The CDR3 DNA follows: TGTGCCAGCAGCTCCCAGGGAAAAGCTTACACTGAAGCTTTCTTT. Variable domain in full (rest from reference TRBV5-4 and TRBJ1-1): ETGVTQSPTHLIKTRGQQVTLRCSSQSGHNTVSWYQQALGQGPQFIFQYYREEENGRGNFPPRFSGLQFPNYSSELNVNALELDDSALYLCASSSQGKAYTEAFFGQGTRLTVV.

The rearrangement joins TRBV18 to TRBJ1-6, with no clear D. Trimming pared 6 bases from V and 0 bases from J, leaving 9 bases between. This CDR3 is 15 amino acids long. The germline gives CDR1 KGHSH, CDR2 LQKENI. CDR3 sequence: CASSLTRSYNSPLHF. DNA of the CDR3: TGTGCCAGCTCTCTTACGCGCTCCTATAATTCACCCCTCCACTTT.

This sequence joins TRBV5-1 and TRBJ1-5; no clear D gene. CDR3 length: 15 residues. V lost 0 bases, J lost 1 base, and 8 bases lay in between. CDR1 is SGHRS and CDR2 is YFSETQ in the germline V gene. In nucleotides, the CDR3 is TGCGCCAGCAGCTTGGGGGCCACAAGCAATCAGCCCCAGCATTTT. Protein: CASSLGATSNQPQHF.

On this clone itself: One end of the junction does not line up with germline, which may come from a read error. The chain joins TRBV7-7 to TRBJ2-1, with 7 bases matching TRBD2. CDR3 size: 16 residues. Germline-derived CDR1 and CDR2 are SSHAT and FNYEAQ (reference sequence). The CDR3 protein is CASSLGGGLHDNEQFF. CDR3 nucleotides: TGTGCTAGCAGCTTAGGCGGGGGTCTGCATGACAATGAGCAGTTCTTC.

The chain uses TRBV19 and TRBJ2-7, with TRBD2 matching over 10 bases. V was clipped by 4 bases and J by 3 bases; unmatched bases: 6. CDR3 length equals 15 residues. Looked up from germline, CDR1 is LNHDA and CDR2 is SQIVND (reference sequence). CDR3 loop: CASSTRAGGSYEQYF. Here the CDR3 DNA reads TGTGCCAGTAGTACTCGAGCGGGGGGGAGCTACGAGCAGTACTTC.

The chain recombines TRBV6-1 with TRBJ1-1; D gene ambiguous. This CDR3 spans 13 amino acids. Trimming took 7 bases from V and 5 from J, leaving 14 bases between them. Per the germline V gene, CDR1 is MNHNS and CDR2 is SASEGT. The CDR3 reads CASTRKGVTEAFF. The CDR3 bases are TGTGCCAGCACCCGAAAGGGAGTTACTGAAGCTTTCTTT.

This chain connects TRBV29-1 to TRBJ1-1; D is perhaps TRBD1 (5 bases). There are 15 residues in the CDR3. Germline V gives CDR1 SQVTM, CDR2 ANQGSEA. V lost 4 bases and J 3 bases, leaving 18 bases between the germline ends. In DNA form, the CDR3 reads TGCAGCGTTGGGCGGGGCGGAAACGGGGACACTGAAGCTTTCTTT. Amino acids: CSVGRGGNGDTEAFF. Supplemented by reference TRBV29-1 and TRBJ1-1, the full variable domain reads SAVISQKPSRDICQRGTSLTIQCQVDSQVTMMFWYRQQPGQSLTLIATANQGSEATYESGFVIDKFPISRPNLTFSTLTVSNMSPEDSSIYLCSVGRGGNGDTEAFFGQGTRLTVV.

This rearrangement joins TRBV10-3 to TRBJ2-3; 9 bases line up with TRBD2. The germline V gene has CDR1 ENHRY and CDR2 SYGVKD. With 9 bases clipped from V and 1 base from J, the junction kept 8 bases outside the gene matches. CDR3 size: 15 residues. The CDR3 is CAIRPLAGRTDTQYF. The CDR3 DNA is TGTGCCATACGACCACTAGCGGGCCGCACAGATACGCAGTATTTT.

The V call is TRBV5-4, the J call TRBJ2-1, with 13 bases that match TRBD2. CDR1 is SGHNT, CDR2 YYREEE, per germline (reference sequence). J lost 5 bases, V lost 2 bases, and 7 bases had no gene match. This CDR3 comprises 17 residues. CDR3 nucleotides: TGTGCCAGCAGCTTAAGACTAGCGGGGGGCCCCCACAATGAGCAGTTCTTC. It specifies CASSLRLAGGPHNEQFF.

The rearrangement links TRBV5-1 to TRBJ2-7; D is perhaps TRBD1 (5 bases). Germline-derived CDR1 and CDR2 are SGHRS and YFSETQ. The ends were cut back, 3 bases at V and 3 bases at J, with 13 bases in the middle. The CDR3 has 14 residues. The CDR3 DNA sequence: TGCGCCAGCAGCTCCCCTCAGGGAAACTACGAGCAGTACTTC. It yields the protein CASSSPQGNYEQYF.

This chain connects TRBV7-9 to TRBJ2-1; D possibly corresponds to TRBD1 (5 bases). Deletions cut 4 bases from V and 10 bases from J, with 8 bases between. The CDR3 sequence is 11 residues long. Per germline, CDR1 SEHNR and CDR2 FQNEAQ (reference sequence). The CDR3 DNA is TGTGCCAGCAGCTACACAGGAGAGCAGTTCTTC. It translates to CASSYTGEQFF.

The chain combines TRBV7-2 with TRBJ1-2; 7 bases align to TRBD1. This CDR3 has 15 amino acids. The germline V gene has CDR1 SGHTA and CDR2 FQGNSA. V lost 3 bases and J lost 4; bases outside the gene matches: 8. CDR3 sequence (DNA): TGTGCCAGCAGCTTTAAGACAGGGACCTCCTATGGCTACACCTTC. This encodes CASSFKTGTSYGYTF.

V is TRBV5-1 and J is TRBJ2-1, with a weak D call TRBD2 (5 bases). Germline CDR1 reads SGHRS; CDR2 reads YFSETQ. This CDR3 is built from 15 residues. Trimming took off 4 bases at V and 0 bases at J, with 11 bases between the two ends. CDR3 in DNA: TGCGCCAGCAGCCCGGACGGACTCTCCTACAATGAGCAGTTCTTC. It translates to CASSPDGLSYNEQFF.

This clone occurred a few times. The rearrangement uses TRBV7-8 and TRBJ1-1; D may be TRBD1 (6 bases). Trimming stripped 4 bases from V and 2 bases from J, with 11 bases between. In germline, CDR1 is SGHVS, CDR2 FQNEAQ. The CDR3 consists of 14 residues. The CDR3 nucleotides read TGTGCCAGCAGCTCGTACAGGGAAAACACTGAAGCTTTCTTT. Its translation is CASSSYRENTEAFF.

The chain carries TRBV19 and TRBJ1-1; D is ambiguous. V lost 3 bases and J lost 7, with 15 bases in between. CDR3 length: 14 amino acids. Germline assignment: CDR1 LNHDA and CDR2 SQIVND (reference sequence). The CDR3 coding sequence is TGTGCCAGTAGTATTAATCTCTCCCGGTATGAAGCTTTCTTT. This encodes CASSINLSRYEAFF.

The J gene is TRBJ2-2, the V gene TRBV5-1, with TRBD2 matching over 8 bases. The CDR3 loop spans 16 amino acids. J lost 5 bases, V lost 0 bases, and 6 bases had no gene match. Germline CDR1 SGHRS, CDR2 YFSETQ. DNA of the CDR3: TGCGCCAGCAGCTTGGATAGCGGGACGGGGACCGGGGAGCTGTTTTTT. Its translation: CASSLDSGTGTGELFF.

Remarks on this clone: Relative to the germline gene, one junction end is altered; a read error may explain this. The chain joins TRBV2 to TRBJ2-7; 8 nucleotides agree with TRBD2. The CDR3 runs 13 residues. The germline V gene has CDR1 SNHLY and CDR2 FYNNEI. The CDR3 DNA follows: TGTGCCAGCAGTGACGCTAGCGGGTACGCGCAGTACTTC. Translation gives CASSDASGYAQYF.

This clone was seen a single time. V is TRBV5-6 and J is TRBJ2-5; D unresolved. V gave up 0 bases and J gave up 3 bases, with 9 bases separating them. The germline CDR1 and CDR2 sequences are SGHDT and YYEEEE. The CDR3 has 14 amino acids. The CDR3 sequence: CASSLVPGKETQYF. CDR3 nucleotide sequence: TGTGCCAGCAGCTTGGTTCCAGGAAAAGAGACCCAGTACTTC.

CDR3 sequence reads: CASSDGSWRGLYEQYF. CDR3 bases: TGTGCCAGCAGTGACGGTAGCTGGAGGGGCCTCTACGAGCAGTACTTC. This rearrangement joins TRBV6-4 to TRBJ2-7, with TRBD2 as a possible D gene (6 bases). Germline V gene data show CDR1 as MRHNA and CDR2 as SNTAGT. This CDR3 is built from 16 residues. With 2 bases removed from V and 3 bases from J, the gap between germline ends came to 17 bases.

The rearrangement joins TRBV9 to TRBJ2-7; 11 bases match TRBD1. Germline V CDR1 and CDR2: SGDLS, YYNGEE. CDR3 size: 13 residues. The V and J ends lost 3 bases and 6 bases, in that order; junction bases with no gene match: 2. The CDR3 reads CASSGTGGPEQYF. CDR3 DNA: TGTGCCAGCAGCGGGACAGGGGGCCCCGAGCAGTACTTC.